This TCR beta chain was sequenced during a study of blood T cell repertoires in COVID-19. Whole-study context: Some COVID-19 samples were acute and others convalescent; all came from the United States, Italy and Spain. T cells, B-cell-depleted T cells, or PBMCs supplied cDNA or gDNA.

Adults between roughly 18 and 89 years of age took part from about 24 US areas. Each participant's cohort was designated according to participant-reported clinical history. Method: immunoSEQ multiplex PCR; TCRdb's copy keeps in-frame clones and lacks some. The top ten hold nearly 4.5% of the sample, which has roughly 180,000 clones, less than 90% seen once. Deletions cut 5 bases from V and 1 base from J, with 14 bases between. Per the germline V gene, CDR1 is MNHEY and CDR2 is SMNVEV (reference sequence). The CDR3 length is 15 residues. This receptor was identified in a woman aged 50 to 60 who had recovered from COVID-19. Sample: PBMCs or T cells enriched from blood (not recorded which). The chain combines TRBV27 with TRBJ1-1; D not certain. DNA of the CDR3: TGTGCCAGCAGTATTAGTGCGGGCCAGAACACTGAAGCTTTCTTT. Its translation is CASSISAGQNTEAFF.